This TCR beta chain was sequenced in a study of cytomegalovirus exposure and HLA in healthy donors. Study background: Samples from HLA-typed donors yielded 65 million to 90 million unique TCRs in an early data release. Of the donors genotyped, approximately 410 in all, less than 90% fell in the Caucasian-associated ancestry cluster. Study-level findings and limits: TCR beta chain V- and J-gene trimming was linked, in a later analysis, to a missense variant in DCLRE1C. The authors confirmed in vitro that a few CMV-associated chains were specific for CMV antigens.

In the PCR, 60 Vbeta and 13 Jbeta primers were used. The table came from immunoSEQ multiplex PCR; TCRdb's copy has only in-frame clones and leaves some out. The sample shows 90,000 to 140,000 clones, almost 70% of them seen only once. Germline assignment: CDR1 SNHLY and CDR2 FYNNEI. The CDR3 covers 13 residues. V lost 6 bases to trimming and J lost 6 bases, with 14 bases between them. For this clone: Its target is unknown.

This TCR derives from a man aged 25-45 years in good health and CMV-seronegative. The sample comprised PBMCs. The chain carries TRBV2 and TRBJ1-1, with unresolved D. This chain's CDR3 is CASRSGQFAEAFF. The DNA for the CDR3 is TGTGCCAGCAGGAGTGGGCAGTTCGCTGAAGCTTTCTTT. The whole variable domain, remainder taken from reference TRBV2 and TRBJ1-1, is EPEVTQTPSHQVTQMGQEVILRCVPISNHLYFYWYRQILGQKVEFLVSFYNNEISEKSEIFDDQFSVERPDGSNFTLKIRSTKLEDSAMYFCASRSGQFAEAFFGQGTRLTVV.